This T cell receptor beta chain was captured by sequencing in a study of graft-versus-host responses after intestinal transplantation. Responders (approximately 200,000, CFSE-labeled) met approximately 200,000 stimulators that were irradiated and violet-dye-labeled. CD3+CD4+ and CD3+CD8+ responders that were proliferating and CFSE-low were sorted post-reaction. The CDR3 loop spans 18 amino acids. With 4 bases clipped from V and 5 bases from J, the junction kept 12 bases outside the gene matches. CDR1 is LGHNA and CDR2 is YSLEER in the germline V gene. Here immunoSEQ multiplex PCR was the method, and the copy in TCRdb shows in-frame clones only, minus some. The data hold approximately 9,800 clones, with about 28% observed a single time.

The TCR sequence derives from a human patient who was an organ donor for intestinal transplantation. V usage is TRBV4-3 and J usage is TRBJ2-3; 13 bases map to TRBD2. The sequencing used alloreactive CD4+ T cells from a mixed lymphocyte reaction culture, collected before transplantation. Subset of the sample: CFSE-low proliferating T cells sorted from approximately six-day pre-transplant mixed lymphocyte reaction (GvH or HvG direction). This chain's CDR3 is CASSLGLAGDAVKDTQYF. DNA of the CDR3: TGCGCCAGCAGCCTTGGACTAGCGGGGGACGCGGTGAAAGATACGCAGTATTTT.